This T cell receptor beta chain came from a study of blood T cells in healthy people across ages. The CDR3 runs 15 residues. Trimming shortened V by 0 bases and J by 3 bases, and 12 bases separated the two germline ends. Germline values: CDR1 MGHRA, CDR2 YSYEKL. This clonotype was counted at least ten times. Sample-barcoded 5' priming and a J-beta primer mix drove a second PCR of 7 to 11 cycles. MiXCR was run by TCRdb on the 5' RACE reads, yielding one entry per CDR3 protein. The sample consists of around 1.7 million distinct CDR3 sequences, roughly 27% of them appearing once. Sequencing used blood. The sequence was collected from a woman in her 30s in good health. This sequence joins TRBV4-1 and TRBJ2-7; D gene ambiguous. In DNA, the CDR3 is TGCGCCAGCAGCCAAGACGCGACACGATACTACGAGCAGTACTTC. Translated, it gives CASSQDATRYYEQYF.